A single sample is the source of the 27 T cell receptor beta chains below, sequenced in a study of cytomegalovirus exposure and HLA in healthy donors. The PCR was carried out with 60 Vbeta primers and 13 Jbeta primers. Clones were read by immunoSEQ multiplex PCR, and TCRdb kept only the in-frame ones, dropping some. The top ten hold about 1.8% of the sample, which has around 210,000 clones, under 85% seen once. Sequences were obtained from PBMCs. Receptors were obtained from a man aged 45-65 years in good health and CMV-seronegative.

The DNA for the CDR3 is TGTGCCAGCTCAGCAGACAACTCTGGAAACACCATATATTTT. Translating it yields CASSADNSGNTIYF. J is TRBJ1-3 and V is TRBV18; D is undetermined. The CDR3 runs to 14 residues. The germline V gene encodes CDR1 KGHSH and CDR2 LQKENI. V lost 5 bases, J lost 0 bases, and 8 bases lay in between.

This clone came up a few times. The CDR3 sequence is CASSQESGEQYF. CDR3 nucleotides: TGCGCCAGCAGCCAAGAGAGCGGGGAGCAGTACTTC. V gene TRBV4-1 combines with J gene TRBJ2-5; 7 bases line up with TRBD2. The CDR3 runs to 12 residues. Trimming cost V 0 bases and J 11 bases; bases outside gene matches: 3. Looked up from germline, CDR1 is MGHRA and CDR2 is YSYEKL.

V gene TRBV4-2 combines with J gene TRBJ1-1; D gene ambiguous. Trimming removed 7 bases at V and 1 base at J, with 16 bases between. This CDR3 has 15 amino acids. Germline loops: CDR1 LGHNA, CDR2 YNFKEQ. The CDR3 nucleotides read TGTGCCAGCACCCCCCAAGCGGAAACGAACACTGAAGCTTTCTTT. It translates to CASTPQAETNTEAFF.

The chain carries TRBV7-9 and TRBJ2-2; TRBD2 might be the D (6 bases). CDR1 SEHNR and CDR2 FQNEAQ come from the germline V gene (reference sequence). V was trimmed by 4 bases and J by 3 bases, leaving 18 bases between them. The CDR3 contains 17 residues. CDR3 in amino acids: CASSSPLERVYTGELFF. The DNA for the CDR3 is TGTGCCAGCAGCTCACCCTTAGAGCGGGTGTACACCGGGGAGCTGTTTTTT.

The CDR3: CASSQYPQREESEQYF. The CDR3 region has the DNA TGCGCCAGCAGCCAATATCCTCAGCGGGAGGAATCCGAGCAGTACTTC. The rearrangement joins TRBV4-1 to TRBJ2-7; TRBD2 matches 9 bases. CDR3 length: 16 amino acids. V lost 2 bases and J lost 6; bases outside the gene matches: 11. From germline, CDR1 is MGHRA and CDR2 YSYEKL.

CDR3 region: CASSLVGTSGYEQYF. The CDR3 nucleotides read TGTGCCAGCAGCTTGGTAGGGACTAGCGGATACGAGCAGTACTTC. The chain links TRBV5-4 to TRBJ2-5; TRBD2 matches at 11 bases. The closer fit of TRBJ2-7 to the DNA end suggests the J call may be wrong. Germline CDR1 and CDR2: SGHNT and YYREEE (reference sequence). The CDR3 has 15 residues.

The rearrangement uses TRBV11-2 and TRBJ2-1; maybe TRBD1 (6 bases). V gave up 0 bases and J gave up 7 bases, with 16 bases separating them. CDR1 is SGHAT and CDR2 is FQNNGV in the germline V gene. The CDR3 is 16 amino acids. The CDR3 protein is CASSLELTGTSNEQFF. DNA for the CDR3: TGTGCCAGCAGCTTAGAATTAACAGGGACATCTAATGAGCAGTTCTTC.

This chain uses TRBV7-2 with TRBJ2-7; 10 nucleotides align to TRBD2. CDR3 length equals 16 residues. The J segment lost 4 bases and the V segment lost 5 bases, leaving 11 bases of the junction unmatched. CDR1 is SGHTA, CDR2 FQGNSA, per germline. This chain's CDR3 is CASSGKWASGSYEQYF. In DNA, the CDR3 is TGTGCCAGCAGCGGAAAATGGGCTAGCGGGAGTTACGAGCAGTACTTC.

V usage is TRBV7-9 and J usage is TRBJ2-2; TRBD1 matches at 9 bases. V lost 4 bases to trimming and J lost 6 bases; unmatched junction nucleotides: 3. This CDR3 is built from 14 residues. In germline, CDR1 is SEHNR, CDR2 FQNEAQ (reference sequence). The CDR3 here is CASSSHRGPGELFF. The CDR3 DNA follows: TGTGCCAGCAGCTCTCACAGGGGGCCCGGGGAGCTGTTTTTT.

V gene TRBV4-2 combines with J gene TRBJ2-7, with D tentatively TRBD2 (5 bases). Germline loops: CDR1 LGHNA, CDR2 YNFKEQ. The CDR3 covers 14 residues. The V end was cut by 3 bases, the J end by 0 bases, with 9 bases between. CDR3 nucleotides: TGTGCCAGCAGCCACGCTCGGGACTCCTACGAGCAGTACTTC. Its protein is CASSHARDSYEQYF.

This clone was picked up a small number of times. The V and J genes are TRBV5-1 and TRBJ2-1, with D possibly TRBD2 on 5 matching bases. V was shortened by 0 bases and J by 3 bases, with 7 bases between the two germline ends. Per germline, CDR1 SGHRS and CDR2 YFSETQ. This CDR3 contains 14 residues. DNA of the CDR3: TGCGCCAGCAGCTTGGTGGGAGACTACAATGAGCAGTTCTTC. Protein sequence: CASSLVGDYNEQFF.

The table lists this clone with a count of one. The chain has TRBV2 and TRBJ2-3, with 7 bases identical to TRBD1. With V trimmed by 5 bases and J by 0 bases, 2 bases remained unmatched. Per the germline V gene, CDR1 is SNHLY and CDR2 is FYNNEI. This CDR3 is built from 14 residues. The CDR3 protein is CASSSDRSTDTQYF. The CDR3 DNA is TGTGCCAGCAGTTCGGACAGGAGCACAGATACGCAGTATTTT. Complete variable domain (other parts from reference TRBV2 and TRBJ2-3): EPEVTQTPSHQVTQMGQEVILRCVPISNHLYFYWYRQILGQKVEFLVSFYNNEISEKSEIFDDQFSVERPDGSNFTLKIRSTKLEDSAMYFCASSSDRSTDTQYFGPGTRLTVL.

The rearrangement joins TRBV7-2 to TRBJ2-1, with 14 bases lining up with TRBD2. Germline CDR1 is SGHTA and CDR2 is FQGNSA. This CDR3 comprises 15 residues. With 5 bases clipped from V and 6 bases from J, the junction kept 3 bases outside the gene matches. CDR3 amino acids: CASSRLAGGPNEQFF. The DNA of the CDR3 is TGTGCCAGCAGCAGACTAGCGGGAGGGCCCAATGAGCAGTTCTTC.

In its sample, this clone was seen once. This chain connects TRBV7-9 to TRBJ1-3, with D possibly being TRBD1 (5 bases). The CDR3 spans 15 residues. Trimming cost V 5 bases and J 4 bases, with 15 bases left between them. Germline V gene data show CDR1 as SEHNR and CDR2 as FQNEAQ (reference sequence). The CDR3 bases are TGTGCCAGCAGCCTAAACCAGGGAATGGGAAACACCATATATTTT. Amino acid sequence: CASSLNQGMGNTIYF.

This clone was seen a single time. The gene calls are TRBV14 and TRBJ2-7, with 9 bases that match TRBD1. The V gene end was trimmed by 4 bases and the J gene end by 3 bases; junction bases not matched to a gene: 7. From germline, CDR1 is SGHDN and CDR2 FVKESK. The CDR3 is 15 residues long. The CDR3 here is CASSRQGGYNYEQYF. The CDR3 bases are TGTGCCAGCAGCCGACAGGGGGGTTACAACTACGAGCAGTACTTC.

The chain is built from TRBV7-8 and TRBJ2-7, with 7 bases aligning to TRBD1. The CDR3 is made up of 14 amino acids. CDR1 is SGHVS, CDR2 FQNEAQ, per germline. V trimming: 3 bases; J trimming: 2 bases; junction bases outside the gene matches: 4. The CDR3 DNA is TGTGCCAGCAGCTTGGAGACAGGGACCTACGAGCAGTACTTC. This sequence encodes CASSLETGTYEQYF.

The chain recombines TRBV6-1 with TRBJ1-6; 10 bases agree with TRBD1. J was trimmed by 7 bases and V by 4 bases; bases with no gene match: 4. The length of the CDR3 is 15 residues. The germline V gene encodes CDR1 MNHNS and CDR2 SASEGT. The CDR3 region has the DNA TGTGCCAGCAGTGGACAGGGGGCCCAAAATTCACCCCTCCACTTT. Its translation: CASSGQGAQNSPLHF.

The V gene is TRBV19, the J gene TRBJ2-7; a possible D gene is TRBD2 (7 bases). V was clipped by 8 bases and J by 4 bases, with 18 bases between them. The CDR3 runs 14 residues. Germline V lookup: CDR1 LNHDA, CDR2 SQIVND (reference sequence). Here the CDR3 reads CASQTSRGGYEQYF. DNA for the CDR3: TGTGCCAGTCAGACTAGCCGAGGGGGATACGAGCAGTACTTC. Complete variable domain (other parts from reference TRBV19 and TRBJ2-7): DGGITQSPKYLFRKEGQNVTLSCEQNLNHDAMYWYRQDPGQGLRLIYYSQIVNDFQKGDIAEGYSVSREKKESFPLTVTSAQKNPTAFYLCASQTSRGGYEQYFGPGTRLTVT.

J is TRBJ1-5 and V is TRBV5-1, with TRBD1 as a possible D gene (6 bases). The CDR3 is 14 amino acids. Germline assignment: CDR1 SGHRS and CDR2 YFSETQ. The germline V and J ends were trimmed by 2 bases and 4 bases, with 10 bases remaining between them. The chain's CDR3 is CASSLQGPNQPQHF. CDR3 coding DNA: TGCGCCAGCAGCTTACAGGGTCCGAATCAGCCCCAGCATTTT.

The chain has TRBV15 and TRBJ2-7, with a weak D call TRBD2 (6 bases). The CDR3 is 12 amino acids. The germline CDR1 and CDR2 sequences are LNHNV and YYDKDF (reference sequence). V was clipped by 5 bases and J by 5 bases, with 10 bases between them. CDR3 sequence (DNA): TGTGCCACCAGCTGGGGACTCGACGAGCAGTACTTC. Translated: CATSWGLDEQYF.

The chain recombines TRBV5-1 with TRBJ2-5, with TRBD2 matching over 8 bases. V shed 0 bases, J shed 5 bases, and the junction held 6 bases outside the gene matches. In germline, CDR1 is SGHRS, CDR2 YFSETQ. This CDR3 has 15 amino acids. The CDR3 is CASSLEGLVAETQYF. The CDR3 DNA is TGCGCCAGCAGCTTGGAGGGACTAGTAGCCGAGACCCAGTACTTC.

The genes are TRBV9 and TRBJ2-7, with D perhaps TRBD1 (6 bases). CDR1 SGDLS and CDR2 YYNGEE come from the germline V gene. Trimming pared 0 bases from V and 0 bases from J, leaving 10 bases between. The CDR3 has 15 amino acids. CDR3 amino acids: CASSVVPGASYEQYF. The DNA of the CDR3 is TGTGCCAGCAGCGTAGTTCCAGGGGCCTCCTACGAGCAGTACTTC.

The table lists this clone with a few counts. The CDR3: CASSSRQASSTDTQYF. In nucleotides, the CDR3 is TGCGCCAGCAGCTCAAGACAGGCCTCTAGCACAGATACGCAGTATTTT. The chain employs TRBV5-1 and TRBJ2-3; D possibly corresponds to TRBD1 (6 bases). Between the trimmed V and J ends, which lost 3 bases and 0 bases, there was a span of 14 bases. This CDR3 is 16 amino acids long. CDR1 and CDR2 (germline): SGHRS, YFSETQ.

This chain links TRBV19 with TRBJ2-2, with 8 bases matching TRBD1. CDR3 size: 15 residues. Germline trimming cut 6 bases from V and 5 bases from J; bases unmatched to any gene: 8. Germline loops: CDR1 LNHDA, CDR2 SQIVND (reference sequence). CDR3 sequence: CASSAGTGVTGELFF. For the CDR3, the DNA is TGTGCCAGTAGCGCCGGGACAGGAGTAACCGGGGAGCTGTTTTTT.

This chain uses TRBV29-1 with TRBJ1-1; D unresolved. V was trimmed by 6 bases and J by 1 base, leaving 9 bases between them. The CDR3 is 12 residues long. Germline V lookup: CDR1 SQVTM, CDR2 ANQGSEA. CDR3 residues: CSVHRENTEAFF. The CDR3, as DNA: TGCAGCGTCCACCGGGAGAACACTGAAGCTTTCTTT.

The rearrangement uses TRBV6-6 and TRBJ1-2; D is ambiguous. CDR3 length equals 15 residues. V was shortened by 2 bases and J by 0 bases, with 10 bases between the two germline ends. Germline CDR1 MNHNY, CDR2 SVGAGI (reference sequence). CDR3 DNA sequence: TGTGCCAGCAGTTACGGAGGAACTGCTAACTATGGCTACACCTTC. Residues: CASSYGGTANYGYTF.

This chain links TRBV5-5 with TRBJ1-4, with D possibly matching TRBD1 (5 bases). CDR3 length: 10 residues. From germline, CDR1 is SGHKS and CDR2 YYEKEE (reference sequence). The CDR3 spells CRRVNEKLFF. CDR3 coding DNA: TGTCGCAGGGTCAATGAAAAACTGTTTTTT.